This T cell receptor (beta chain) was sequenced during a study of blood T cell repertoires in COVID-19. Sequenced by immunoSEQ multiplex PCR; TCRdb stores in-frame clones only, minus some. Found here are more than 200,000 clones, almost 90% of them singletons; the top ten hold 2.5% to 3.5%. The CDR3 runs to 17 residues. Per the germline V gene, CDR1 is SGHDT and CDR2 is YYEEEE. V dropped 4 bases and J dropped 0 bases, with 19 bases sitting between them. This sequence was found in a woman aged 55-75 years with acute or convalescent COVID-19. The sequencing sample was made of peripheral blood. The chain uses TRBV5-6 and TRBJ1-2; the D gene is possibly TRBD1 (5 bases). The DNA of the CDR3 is TGTGCCAGCAGCCGACCCGGGGGAATGTTCGCTAACTATGGCTACACCTTC. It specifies CASSRPGGMFANYGYTF.